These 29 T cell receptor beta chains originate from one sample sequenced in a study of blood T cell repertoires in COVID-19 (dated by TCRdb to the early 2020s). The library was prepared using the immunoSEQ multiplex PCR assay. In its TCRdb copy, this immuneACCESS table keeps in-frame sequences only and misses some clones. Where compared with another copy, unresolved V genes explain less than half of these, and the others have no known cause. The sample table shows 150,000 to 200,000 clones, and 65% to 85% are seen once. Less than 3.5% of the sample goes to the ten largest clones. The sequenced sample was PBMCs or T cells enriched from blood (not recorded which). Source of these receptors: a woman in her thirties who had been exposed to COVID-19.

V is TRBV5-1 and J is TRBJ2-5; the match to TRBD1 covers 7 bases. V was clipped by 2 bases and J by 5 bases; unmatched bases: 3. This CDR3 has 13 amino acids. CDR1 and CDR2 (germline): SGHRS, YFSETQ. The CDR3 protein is CASSFTGDETQYF. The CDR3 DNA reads TGCGCCAGCAGCTTTACAGGGGACGAGACCCAGTACTTC.

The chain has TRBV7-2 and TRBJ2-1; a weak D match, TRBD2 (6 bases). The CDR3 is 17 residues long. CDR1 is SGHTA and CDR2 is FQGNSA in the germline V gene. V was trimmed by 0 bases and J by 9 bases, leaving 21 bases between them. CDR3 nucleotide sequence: TGTGCCAGCAGCTTAGCGGGGGGACTCGGCCGGGGCGTTGAGCAGTTCTTC. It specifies CASSLAGGLGRGVEQFF.

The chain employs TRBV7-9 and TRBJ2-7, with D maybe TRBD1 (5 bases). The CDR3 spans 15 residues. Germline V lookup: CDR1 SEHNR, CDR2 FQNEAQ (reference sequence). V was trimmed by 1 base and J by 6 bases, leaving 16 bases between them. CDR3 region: CASSLDSSRVGEQYF. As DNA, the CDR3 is TGTGCCAGCAGCTTAGATAGTTCCAGGGTGGGCGAGCAGTACTTC. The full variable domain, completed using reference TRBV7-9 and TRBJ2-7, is DTGVSQNPRHKITKRGQNVTFRCDPISEHNRLYWYRQTLGQGPEFLTYFQNEAQLEKSRLLSDRFSAERPKGSFSTLEIQRTEQGDSAMYLCASSLDSSRVGEQYFGPGTRLTVT.

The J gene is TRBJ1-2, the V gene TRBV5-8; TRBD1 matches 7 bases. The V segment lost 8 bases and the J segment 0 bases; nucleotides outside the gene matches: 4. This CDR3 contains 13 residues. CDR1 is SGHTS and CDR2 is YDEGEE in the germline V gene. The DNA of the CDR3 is TGTGCCAGGGACAGGACACCTAACTATGGCTACACCTTC. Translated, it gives CARDRTPNYGYTF.

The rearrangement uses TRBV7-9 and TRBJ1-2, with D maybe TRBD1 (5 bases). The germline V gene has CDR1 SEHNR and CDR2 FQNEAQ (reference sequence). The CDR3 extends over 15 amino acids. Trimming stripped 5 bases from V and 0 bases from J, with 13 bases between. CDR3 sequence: CASSQRQKPNYGYTF. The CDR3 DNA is TGTGCCAGCAGCCAGAGACAGAAGCCTAACTATGGCTACACCTTC.

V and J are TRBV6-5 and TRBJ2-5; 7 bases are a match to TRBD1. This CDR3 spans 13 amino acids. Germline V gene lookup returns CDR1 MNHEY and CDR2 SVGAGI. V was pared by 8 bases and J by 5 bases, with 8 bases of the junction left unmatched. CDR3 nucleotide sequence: TGTGCCAGCGAGCGAACAGGGGAGGAGACCCAGTACTTC. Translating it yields CASERTGEETQYF.

This CDR3 is CASSPIGQGAQPQHF. The CDR3 nucleotides are TGTGCCAGCTCACCAATCGGACAGGGGGCCCAGCCCCAGCATTTT. V usage is TRBV18 and J usage is TRBJ1-5, with TRBD1 identical over 11 bases. Germline-derived CDR1 and CDR2 are KGHSH and LQKENI. The length of the CDR3 is 15 residues. V shed 2 bases, J shed 7 bases, and the junction held 4 bases outside the gene matches.

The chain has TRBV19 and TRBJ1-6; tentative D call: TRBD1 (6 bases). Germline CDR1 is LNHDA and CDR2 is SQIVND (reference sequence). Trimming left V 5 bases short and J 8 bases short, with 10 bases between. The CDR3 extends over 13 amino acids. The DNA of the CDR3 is TGTGCCAGTAGTCAACCAGGGGATTCACCCCTCCACTTT. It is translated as CASSQPGDSPLHF.

The CDR3 here is CASTTHGGTLTEAFF. Here the CDR3 DNA reads TGTGCCAGCACAACACACGGGGGGACCCTCACTGAAGCTTTCTTT. The rearrangement links TRBV6-5 to TRBJ1-1; TRBD1 is a possible D gene (5 bases). CDR1 and CDR2 from the germline V gene are MNHEY and SVGAGI. Between the trimmed V and J ends, which lost 7 bases and 4 bases, there was a span of 19 bases. CDR3 length: 15 amino acids.

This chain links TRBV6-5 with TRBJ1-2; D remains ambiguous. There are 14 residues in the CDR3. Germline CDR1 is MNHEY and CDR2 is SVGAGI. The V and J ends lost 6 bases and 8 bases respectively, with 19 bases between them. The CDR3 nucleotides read TGTGCCAGCAGCCCCGCGGGAGAAGGGAGGGGCTACACCTTC. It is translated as CASSPAGEGRGYTF.

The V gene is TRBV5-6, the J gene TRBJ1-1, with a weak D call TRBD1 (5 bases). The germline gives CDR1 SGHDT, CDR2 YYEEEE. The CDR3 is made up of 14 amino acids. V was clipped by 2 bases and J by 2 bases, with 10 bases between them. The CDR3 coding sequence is TGTGCCAGCAGCTTAACGACAGCAAACACTGAAGCTTTCTTT. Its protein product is CASSLTTANTEAFF.

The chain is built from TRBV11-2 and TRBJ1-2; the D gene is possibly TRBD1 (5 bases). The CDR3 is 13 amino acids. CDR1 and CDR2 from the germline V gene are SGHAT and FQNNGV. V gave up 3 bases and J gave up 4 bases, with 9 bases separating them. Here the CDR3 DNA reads TGTGCCAGCAGCTTTAGACAGTTCTATGGCTACACCTTC. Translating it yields CASSFRQFYGYTF.

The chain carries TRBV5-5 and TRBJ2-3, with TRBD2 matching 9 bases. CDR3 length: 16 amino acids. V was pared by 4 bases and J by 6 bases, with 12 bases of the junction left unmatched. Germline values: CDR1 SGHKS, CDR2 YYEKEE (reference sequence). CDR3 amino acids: CASSGESGTSPDTQYF. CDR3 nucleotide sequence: TGTGCCAGCAGCGGGGAGTCCGGGACTAGCCCCGATACGCAGTATTTT.

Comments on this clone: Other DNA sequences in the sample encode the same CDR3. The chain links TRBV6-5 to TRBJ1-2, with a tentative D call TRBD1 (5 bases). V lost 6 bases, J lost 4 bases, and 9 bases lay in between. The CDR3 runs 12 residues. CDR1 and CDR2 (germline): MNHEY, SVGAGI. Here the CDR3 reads CASSSGGYGYTF. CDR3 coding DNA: TGTGCCAGCAGCTCCGGGGGCTATGGCTACACCTTC.

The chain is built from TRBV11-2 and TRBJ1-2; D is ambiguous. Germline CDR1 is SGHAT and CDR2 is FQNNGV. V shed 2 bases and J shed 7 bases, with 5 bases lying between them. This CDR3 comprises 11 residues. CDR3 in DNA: TGTGCCAGCAGCTTACTAGCTGGCTACACCTTC. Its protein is CASSLLAGYTF.

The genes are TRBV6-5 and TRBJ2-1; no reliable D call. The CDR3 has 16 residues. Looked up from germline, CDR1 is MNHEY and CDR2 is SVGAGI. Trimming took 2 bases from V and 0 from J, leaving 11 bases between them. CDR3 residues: CASSYEASFSYNEQFF. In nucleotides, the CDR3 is TGTGCCAGCAGTTACGAGGCGTCGTTCTCCTACAATGAGCAGTTCTTC.

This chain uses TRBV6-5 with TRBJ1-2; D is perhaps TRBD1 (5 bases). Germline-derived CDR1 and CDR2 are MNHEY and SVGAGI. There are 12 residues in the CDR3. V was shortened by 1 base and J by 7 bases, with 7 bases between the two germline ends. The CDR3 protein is CASSYLGGGYTF. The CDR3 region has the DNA TGTGCCAGCAGTTACTTGGGGGGTGGCTACACCTTC.

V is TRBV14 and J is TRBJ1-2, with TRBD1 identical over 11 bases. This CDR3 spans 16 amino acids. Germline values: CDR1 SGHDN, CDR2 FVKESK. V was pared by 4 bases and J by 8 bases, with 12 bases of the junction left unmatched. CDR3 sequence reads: CASSLEGQGGYFGYTF. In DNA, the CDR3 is TGTGCCAGCAGCCTGGAGGGACAGGGGGGATATTTCGGCTACACCTTC.

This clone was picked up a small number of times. The CDR3 nucleotides are TGTGCCAGCAGTCCCGGGGCGGGGAGACAGCCCCAGCATTTT. Translation gives CASSPGAGRQPQHF. This chain connects TRBV2 to TRBJ1-5; D may be TRBD1 (5 bases). The ends were cut back, 5 bases at V and 7 bases at J, with 15 bases in the middle. This CDR3 spans 14 amino acids. The germline gives CDR1 SNHLY, CDR2 FYNNEI.

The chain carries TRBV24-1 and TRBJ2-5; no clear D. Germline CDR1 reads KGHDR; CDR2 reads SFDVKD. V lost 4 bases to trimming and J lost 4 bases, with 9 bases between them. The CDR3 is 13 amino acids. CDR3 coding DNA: TGTGCCACCAGTGACCCCCCTCGAGAGACCCAGTACTTC. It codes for CATSDPPRETQYF.

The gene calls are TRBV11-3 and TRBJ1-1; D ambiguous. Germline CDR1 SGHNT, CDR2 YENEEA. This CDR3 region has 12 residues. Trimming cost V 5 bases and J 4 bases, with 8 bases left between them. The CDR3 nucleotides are TGTGCCAGCAGCACTGTCGGCACTGAAGCTTTCTTT. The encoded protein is CASSTVGTEAFF.

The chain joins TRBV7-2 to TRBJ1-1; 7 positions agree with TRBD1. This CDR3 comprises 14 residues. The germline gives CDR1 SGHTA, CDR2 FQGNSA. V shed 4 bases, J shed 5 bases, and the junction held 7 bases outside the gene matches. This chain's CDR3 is CASSSRGRDTEAFF. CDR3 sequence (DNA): TGTGCCAGCAGCTCTAGGGGGCGAGATACTGAAGCTTTCTTT.

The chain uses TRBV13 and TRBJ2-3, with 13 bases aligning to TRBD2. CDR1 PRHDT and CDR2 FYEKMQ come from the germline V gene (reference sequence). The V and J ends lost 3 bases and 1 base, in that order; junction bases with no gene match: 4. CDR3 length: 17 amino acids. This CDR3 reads CASSFRGTSGGTDTQYF. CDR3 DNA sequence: TGTGCCAGCAGCTTCCGAGGGACTAGCGGGGGCACAGATACGCAGTATTTT.

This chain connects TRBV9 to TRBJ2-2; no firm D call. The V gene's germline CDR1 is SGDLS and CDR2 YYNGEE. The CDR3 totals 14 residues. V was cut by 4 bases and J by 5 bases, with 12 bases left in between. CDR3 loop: CASSPSPFTGELFF. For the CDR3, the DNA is TGTGCCAGCAGCCCCTCCCCCTTTACCGGGGAGCTGTTTTTT. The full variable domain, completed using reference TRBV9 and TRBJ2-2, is DSGVTQTPKHLITATGQRVTLRCSPRSGDLSVYWYQQSLDQGLQFLIQYYNGEERAKGNILERFSAQQFPDLHSELNLSSLELGDSALYFCASSPSPFTGELFFGEGSRLTVL.

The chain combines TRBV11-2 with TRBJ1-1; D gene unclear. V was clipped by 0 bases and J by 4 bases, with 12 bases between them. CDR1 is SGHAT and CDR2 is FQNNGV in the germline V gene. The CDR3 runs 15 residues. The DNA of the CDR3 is TGTGCCAGCAGCTTAGAAACTCTCATGAGCACTGAAGCTTTCTTT. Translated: CASSLETLMSTEAFF. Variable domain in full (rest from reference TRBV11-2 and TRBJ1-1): EAGVAQSPRYKIIEKRQSVAFWCNPISGHATLYWYQQILGQGPKLLIQFQNNGVVDDSQLPKDRFSAERLKGVDSTLKIQPAKLEDSAVYLCASSLETLMSTEAFFGQGTRLTVV.

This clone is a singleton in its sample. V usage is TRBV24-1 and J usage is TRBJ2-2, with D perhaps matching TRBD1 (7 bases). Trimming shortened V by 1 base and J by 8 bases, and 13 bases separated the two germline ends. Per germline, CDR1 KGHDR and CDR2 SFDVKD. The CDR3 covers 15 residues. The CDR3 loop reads CATSDFGRGAGELFF. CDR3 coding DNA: TGTGCCACCAGTGATTTCGGCAGGGGGGCGGGGGAGCTGTTTTTT.

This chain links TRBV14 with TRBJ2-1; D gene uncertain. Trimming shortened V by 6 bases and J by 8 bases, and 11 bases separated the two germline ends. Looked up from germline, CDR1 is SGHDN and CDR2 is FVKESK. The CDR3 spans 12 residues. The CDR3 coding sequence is TGTGCCAGCAGTCGACTGGCGGATGAGCAGTTCTTC. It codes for CASSRLADEQFF.

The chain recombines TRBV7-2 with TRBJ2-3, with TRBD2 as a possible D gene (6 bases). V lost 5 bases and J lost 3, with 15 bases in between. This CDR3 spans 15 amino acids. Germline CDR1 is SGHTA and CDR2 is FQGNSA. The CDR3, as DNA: TGTGCCAGCAGCCTTATAGCGGCGGGTACAGATACGCAGTATTTT. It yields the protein CASSLIAAGTDTQYF.

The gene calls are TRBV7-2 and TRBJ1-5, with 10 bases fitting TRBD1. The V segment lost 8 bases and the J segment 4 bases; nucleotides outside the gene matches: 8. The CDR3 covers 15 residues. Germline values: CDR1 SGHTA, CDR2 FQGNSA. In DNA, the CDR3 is TGTGCCAGCGCCCAGGACAGGGGGATGAATCAGCCCCAGCATTTT. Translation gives CASAQDRGMNQPQHF.